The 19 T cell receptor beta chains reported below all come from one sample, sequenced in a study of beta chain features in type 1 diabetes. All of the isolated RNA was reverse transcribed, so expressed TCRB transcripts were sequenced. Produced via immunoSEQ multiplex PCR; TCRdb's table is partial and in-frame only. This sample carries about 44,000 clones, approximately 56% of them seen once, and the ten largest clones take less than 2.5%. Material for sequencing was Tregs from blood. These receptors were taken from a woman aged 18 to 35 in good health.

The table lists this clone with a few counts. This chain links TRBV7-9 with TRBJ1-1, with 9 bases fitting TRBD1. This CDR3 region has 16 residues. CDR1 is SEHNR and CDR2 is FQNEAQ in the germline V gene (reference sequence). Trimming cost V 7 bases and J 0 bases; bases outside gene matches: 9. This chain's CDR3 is CASTGQGKLMNTEAFF. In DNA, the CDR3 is TGTGCCAGCACGGGACAGGGAAAGTTGATGAACACTGAAGCTTTCTTT.

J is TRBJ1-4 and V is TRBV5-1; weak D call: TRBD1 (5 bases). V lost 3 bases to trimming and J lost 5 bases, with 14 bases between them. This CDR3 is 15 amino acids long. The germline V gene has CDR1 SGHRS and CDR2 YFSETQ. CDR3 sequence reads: CASSSSTGGNEKLFF. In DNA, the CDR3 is TGCGCCAGCAGCTCCTCGACGGGGGGAAATGAAAAACTGTTTTTT.

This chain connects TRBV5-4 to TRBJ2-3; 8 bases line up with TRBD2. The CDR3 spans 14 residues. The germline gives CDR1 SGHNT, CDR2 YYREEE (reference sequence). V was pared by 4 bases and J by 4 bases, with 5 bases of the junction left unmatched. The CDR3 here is CASSPPGLADTQYF. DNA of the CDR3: TGTGCCAGCAGCCCGCCGGGACTAGCAGATACGCAGTATTTT. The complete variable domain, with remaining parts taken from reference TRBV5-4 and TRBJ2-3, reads ETGVTQSPTHLIKTRGQQVTLRCSSQSGHNTVSWYQQALGQGPQFIFQYYREEENGRGNFPPRFSGLQFPNYSSELNVNALELDDSALYLCASSPPGLADTQYFGPGTRLTVL.

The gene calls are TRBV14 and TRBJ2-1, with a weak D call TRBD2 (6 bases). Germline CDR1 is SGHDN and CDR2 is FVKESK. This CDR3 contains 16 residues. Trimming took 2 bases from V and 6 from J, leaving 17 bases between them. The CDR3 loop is CASSQNRLAPRNEQFF. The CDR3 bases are TGTGCCAGCAGCCAAAATAGGCTAGCGCCCCGCAATGAGCAGTTCTTC. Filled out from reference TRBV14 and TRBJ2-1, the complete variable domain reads EAGVTQFPSHSVIEKGQTVTLRCDPISGHDNLYWYRRVMGKEIKFLLHFVKESKQDESGMPNNRFLAERTGGTYSTLKVQPAELEDSGVYFCASSQNRLAPRNEQFFGPGTRLTVL.

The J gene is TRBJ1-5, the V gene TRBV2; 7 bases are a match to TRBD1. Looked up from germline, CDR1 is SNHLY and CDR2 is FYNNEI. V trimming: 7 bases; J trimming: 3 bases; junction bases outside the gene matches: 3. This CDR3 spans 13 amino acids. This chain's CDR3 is CASKGQINQPQHF. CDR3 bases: TGTGCCAGCAAGGGACAGATCAATCAGCCCCAGCATTTT.

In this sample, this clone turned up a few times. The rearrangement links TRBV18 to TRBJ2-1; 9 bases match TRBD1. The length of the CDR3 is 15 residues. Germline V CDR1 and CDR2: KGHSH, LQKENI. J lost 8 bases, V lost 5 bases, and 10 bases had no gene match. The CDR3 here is CASSFGTGSVYEQFF. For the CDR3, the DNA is TGTGCCAGCTCATTCGGGACAGGGTCAGTATATGAGCAGTTCTTC. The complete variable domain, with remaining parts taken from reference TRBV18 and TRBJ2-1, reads NAGVMQNPRHLVRRRGQEARLRCSPMKGHSHVYWYRQLPEEGLKFMVYLQKENIIDESGMPKERFSAEFPKEGPSILRIQQVVRGDSAAYFCASSFGTGSVYEQFFGPGTRLTVL.

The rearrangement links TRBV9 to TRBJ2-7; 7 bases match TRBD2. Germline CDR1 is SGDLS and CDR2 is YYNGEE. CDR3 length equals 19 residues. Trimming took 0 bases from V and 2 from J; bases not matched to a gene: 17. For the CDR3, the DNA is TGTGCCAGCAGCGTAGGAGACCGGACGTGGCGGGAGAGGGCCTACGAGCAGTACTTC. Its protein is CASSVGDRTWRERAYEQYF.

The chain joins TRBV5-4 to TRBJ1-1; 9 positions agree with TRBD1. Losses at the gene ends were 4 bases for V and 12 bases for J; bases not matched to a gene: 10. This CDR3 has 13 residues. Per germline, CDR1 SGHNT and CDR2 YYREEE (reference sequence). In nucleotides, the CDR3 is TGTGCCAGCAGCCCCGGACAGGGGCGGAGAACTTTCTTT. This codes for CASSPGQGRRTFF.

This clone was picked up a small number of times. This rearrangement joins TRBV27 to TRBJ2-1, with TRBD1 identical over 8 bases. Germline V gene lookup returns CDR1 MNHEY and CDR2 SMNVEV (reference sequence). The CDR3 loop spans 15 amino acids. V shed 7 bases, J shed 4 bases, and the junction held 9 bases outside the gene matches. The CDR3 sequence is CASTQLGTGYNEQFF. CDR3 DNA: TGTGCCAGCACCCAACTCGGGACAGGTTACAATGAGCAGTTCTTC.

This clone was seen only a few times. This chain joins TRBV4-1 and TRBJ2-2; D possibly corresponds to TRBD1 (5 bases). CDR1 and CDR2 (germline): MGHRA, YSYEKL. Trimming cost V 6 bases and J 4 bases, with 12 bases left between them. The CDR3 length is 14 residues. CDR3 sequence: CASSRQGGTGELFF. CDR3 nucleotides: TGCGCCAGCAGTCGGCAGGGTGGCACCGGGGAGCTGTTTTTT.

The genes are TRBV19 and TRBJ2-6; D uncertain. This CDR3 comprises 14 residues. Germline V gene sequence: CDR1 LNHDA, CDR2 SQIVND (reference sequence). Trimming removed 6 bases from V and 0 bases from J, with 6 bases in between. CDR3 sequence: CASRLRSGANVLTF. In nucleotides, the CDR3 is TGTGCCAGTAGATTGCGCTCTGGGGCCAACGTCCTGACTTTC.

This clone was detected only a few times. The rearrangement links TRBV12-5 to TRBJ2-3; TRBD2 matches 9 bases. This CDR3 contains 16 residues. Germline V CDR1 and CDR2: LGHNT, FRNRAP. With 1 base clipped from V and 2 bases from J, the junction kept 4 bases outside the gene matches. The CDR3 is CASGLGASGNTDTQYF. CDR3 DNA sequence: TGTGCTAGTGGTTTGGGGGCTAGCGGGAACACAGATACGCAGTATTTT.

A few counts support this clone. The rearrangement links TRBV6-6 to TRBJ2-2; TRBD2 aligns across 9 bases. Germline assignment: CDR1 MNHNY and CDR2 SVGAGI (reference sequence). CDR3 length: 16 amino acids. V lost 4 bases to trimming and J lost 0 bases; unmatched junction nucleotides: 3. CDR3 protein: CASSSRLAANTGELFF. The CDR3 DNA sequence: TGTGCCAGCAGTTCAAGACTAGCGGCGAACACCGGGGAGCTGTTTTTT.

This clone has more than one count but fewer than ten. In DNA, the CDR3 is TGCAGCGACGAAGGACTAGCGAGCTCCTACGAGCAGTACTTC. This encodes CSDEGLASSYEQYF. The V and J genes are TRBV29-1 and TRBJ2-7; TRBD2 matches at 9 bases. Trimming removed 7 bases from V and 0 bases from J; junction bases left unmatched: 7. The CDR3 extends over 14 amino acids. Germline lookup yields CDR1 SQVTM and CDR2 ANQGSEA.

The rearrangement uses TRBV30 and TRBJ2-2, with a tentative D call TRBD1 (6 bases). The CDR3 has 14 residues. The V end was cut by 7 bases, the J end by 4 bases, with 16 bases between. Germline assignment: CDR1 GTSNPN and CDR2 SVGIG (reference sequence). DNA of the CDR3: TGTGCCTCGAAAAGGGGGAGCACCACCGGGGAGCTGTTTTTT. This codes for CASKRGSTTGELFF.

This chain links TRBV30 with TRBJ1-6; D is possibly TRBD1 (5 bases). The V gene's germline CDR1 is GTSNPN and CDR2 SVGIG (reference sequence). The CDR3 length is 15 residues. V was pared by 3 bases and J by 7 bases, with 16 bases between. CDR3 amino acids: CAWRTESGGNSPLHF. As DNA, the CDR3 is TGTGCCTGGAGGACCGAATCGGGGGGAAATTCACCCCTCCACTTT.

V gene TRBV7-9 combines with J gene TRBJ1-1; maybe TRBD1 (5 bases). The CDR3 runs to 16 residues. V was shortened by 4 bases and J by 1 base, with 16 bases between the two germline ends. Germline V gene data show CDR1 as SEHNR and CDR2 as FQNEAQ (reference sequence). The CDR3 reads CASSSQIRAGNTEAFF. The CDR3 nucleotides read TGTGCCAGCAGCTCCCAGATCAGGGCAGGGAACACTGAAGCTTTCTTT.

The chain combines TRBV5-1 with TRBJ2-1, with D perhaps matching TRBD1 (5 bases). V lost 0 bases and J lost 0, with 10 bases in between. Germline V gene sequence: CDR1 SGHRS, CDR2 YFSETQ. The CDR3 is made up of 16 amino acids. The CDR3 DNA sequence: TGCGCCAGCAGCTTGGGGCAGGGTAGCTCCTACAATGAGCAGTTCTTC. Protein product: CASSLGQGSSYNEQFF.

The CDR3 nucleotides read TGTGCCAGCAGCCAAGAAATCAGGGGCGGTGAGCAGTTCTTC. Translated, it gives CASSQEIRGGEQFF. V is TRBV27 and J is TRBJ2-1, with TRBD1 as a possible D gene (6 bases). Trimming left V 6 bases short and J 9 bases short, with 18 bases between. Germline V gene lookup returns CDR1 MNHEY and CDR2 SMNVEV (reference sequence). The CDR3 loop spans 14 amino acids.